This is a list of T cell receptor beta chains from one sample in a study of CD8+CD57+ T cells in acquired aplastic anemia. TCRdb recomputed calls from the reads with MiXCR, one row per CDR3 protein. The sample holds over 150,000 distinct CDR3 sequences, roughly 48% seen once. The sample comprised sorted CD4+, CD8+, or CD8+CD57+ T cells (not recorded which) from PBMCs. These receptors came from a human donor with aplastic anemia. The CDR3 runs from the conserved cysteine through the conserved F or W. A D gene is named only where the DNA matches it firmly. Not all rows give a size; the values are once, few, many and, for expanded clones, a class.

CDR3nt: TGTGCCAGCAGCCGAACCGGAAACACCATATATTTT
CDR3aa: CASSRTGNTIYF
j_gene: TRBJ1-3
abundance: many
d_gene: -
v_gene: TRBV7-2

CDR3nt: TGTGCCAGCATCGAATCCGGGACTAGCGGCTCCTACGAGCAGTACTTC
CDR3aa: CASIESGTSGSYEQYF
j_gene: TRBJ2-7
abundance: few
d_gene: TRBD2
v_gene: TRBV28

CDR3nt: TGTGCCACCAGCAGCCCCCTTGGGGGTACCACAGGAGCCAAAAACATTCAGTACTTC
CDR3aa: CATSSPLGGTTGAKNIQYF
j_gene: TRBJ2-4
abundance: -
d_gene: -
v_gene: TRBV15

CDR3nt: TGTGCCAGCAGTCAGGACATCCCCCAGCAGCCCCAGCATTTT
CDR3aa: CASSQDIPQQPQHF
j_gene: TRBJ1-5
abundance: many
d_gene: -
v_gene: TRBV6-1

CDR3nt: TGTGCCAGCAACGAACACGGGTCTTACACTGAAGCTTTCTTT
CDR3aa: CASNEHGSYTEAFF
j_gene: TRBJ1-1
abundance: many
d_gene: -
v_gene: TRBV3-1

CDR3nt: TGCAGCGTTGTTCGTAGCACAGATACGCAGTATTTT
CDR3aa: CSVVRSTDTQYF
j_gene: TRBJ2-3
abundance: -
d_gene: -
v_gene: TRBV29-1

CDR3nt: TGTGCCAGCAGTGCCTCTACGGGGGATGGGGGAAGTGAGGAAAAACTGTTTTTT
CDR3aa: CASSASTGDGGSEEKLFF
j_gene: TRBJ1-4
abundance: -
d_gene: -
v_gene: TRBV6-4

CDR3nt: TGTGCCAGCAGTGTACAGATCGAGACCAAGCAGTACTTC
CDR3aa: CASSVQIETKQYF
j_gene: TRBJ2-7
abundance: many
d_gene: -
v_gene: TRBV25-1

CDR3nt: TGTGCCAGCAGTCGCATCGGGACTAGTAGTTTTGGTGCCGGGGAGCTGTTTTTT
CDR3aa: CASSRIGTSSFGAGELFF
j_gene: TRBJ2-2
abundance: -
d_gene: TRBD2
v_gene: TRBV12-3/TRBV12-4

CDR3nt: TGTGCCAGCAGTGACGGTCCCACAGATACGCAGTATTTT
CDR3aa: CASSDGPTDTQYF
j_gene: TRBJ2-3
abundance: -
d_gene: -
v_gene: TRBV3-1

CDR3nt: TGCAGTGCTAGAGATAACATCGGAAACACCATACATTTT
CDR3aa: CSARDNIGNTIHF
j_gene: TRBJ1-3
abundance: -
d_gene: -
v_gene: TRBV20-1

CDR3nt: TGTGCCAGCAGCTTGGCGACGACAGGGGGAACTGGAAACACCATATATTTT
CDR3aa: CASSLATTGGTGNTIYF
j_gene: TRBJ1-3
abundance: few
d_gene: TRBD1
v_gene: TRBV5-4

CDR3nt: TGTGCCAGCAGTTACGTTAGGGGAGAGACCCAGTACTTC
CDR3aa: CASSYVRGETQYF
j_gene: TRBJ2-5
abundance: many
d_gene: -
v_gene: TRBV6-6

CDR3nt: TGTGCCAGCAGCCATGGGGGCGGGGAGCTGTTTTTT
CDR3aa: CASSHGGGELFF
j_gene: TRBJ2-2
abundance: many
d_gene: -
v_gene: TRBV3-1

CDR3nt: TGCAGTGGTGTGGGGACTAGCGGGTACAATGAGCAGTTCTTC
CDR3aa: CSGVGTSGYNEQFF
j_gene: TRBJ2-1
abundance: -
d_gene: TRBD2
v_gene: TRBV20-1

CDR3nt: TGTGCCAGTAGTATGATCGGGGGCGGCACCGGGGAGCTGTTTTTT
CDR3aa: CASSMIGGGTGELFF
j_gene: TRBJ2-2
abundance: many
d_gene: -
v_gene: TRBV19

CDR3nt: TGTGCCAGCAGAATGGGGACAGCTGGAAACACCATATATTTT
CDR3aa: CASRMGTAGNTIYF
j_gene: TRBJ1-3
abundance: many
d_gene: TRBD1
v_gene: TRBV5-5

CDR3nt: TGCAGTGCTAGGGGTAGCGGGAGAGACGAGCAGTACTTC
CDR3aa: CSARGSGRDEQYF
j_gene: TRBJ2-7
abundance: few
d_gene: TRBD2
v_gene: TRBV20-1

CDR3nt: TGTGCCAGCAGCCCCCCAGGCCAGTCGGGAGGCTACACCTTC
CDR3aa: CASSPPGQSGGYTF
j_gene: TRBJ1-2
abundance: -
d_gene: -
v_gene: TRBV2

CDR3nt: TGTGCCAGCAGCATGCGGACTAGCGGAACCTCTGACGAGCAGTACTTC
CDR3aa: CASSMRTSGTSDEQYF
j_gene: TRBJ2-7
abundance: many
d_gene: TRBD2
v_gene: TRBV7-2

CDR3nt: TGCGCCAGCAGCTTAGTAGGCGAGTCGGGGGAGCTGTTTTTT
CDR3aa: CASSLVGESGELFF
j_gene: TRBJ2-2
abundance: many
d_gene: -
v_gene: TRBV5-1

CDR3nt: TGTGCCAGCAGCGTAGAGGGAGGGAATAATTCACCCCTCCACTTT
CDR3aa: CASSVEGGNNSPLHF
j_gene: TRBJ1-6
abundance: few
d_gene: -
v_gene: TRBV9

CDR3nt: TGTGCCACCAGCAGACTGACTAGCGGGAGAACGGGCGAGCAGTACTTC
CDR3aa: CATSRLTSGRTGEQYF
j_gene: TRBJ2-7
abundance: -
d_gene: TRBD2
v_gene: TRBV15

CDR3nt: TGCAGTGCTAGAGTGGAGTTGCTTGGTTCACCCCTCCACTTT
CDR3aa: CSARVELLGSPLHF
j_gene: TRBJ1-6
abundance: -
d_gene: -
v_gene: TRBV20-1

CDR3nt: TGTGCCACCAGCGGTCCATCGGGGGGGCCGAACAATGAGCAGTTCTTC
CDR3aa: CATSGPSGGPNNEQFF
j_gene: TRBJ2-1
abundance: -
d_gene: TRBD2
v_gene: TRBV15

CDR3nt: TGTGCCAGCAGCTTGAGGAACGAGCAGTACTTC
CDR3aa: CASSLRNEQYF
j_gene: TRBJ2-7
abundance: many
d_gene: -
v_gene: TRBV5-6

CDR3nt: TGTGCCTGGAGTGCTGGGGGGGTGTCCTACAATGAGCAGTTCTTC
CDR3aa: CAWSAGGVSYNEQFF
j_gene: TRBJ2-1
abundance: -
d_gene: TRBD2
v_gene: TRBV30

CDR3nt: TGTGCCAGCAGCTTGAAGGGGTTGCGGGCTTTCTTT
CDR3aa: CASSLKGLRAFF
j_gene: TRBJ1-1
abundance: -
d_gene: -
v_gene: TRBV5-4

CDR3nt: TGTGCCATCAGTGAGAGTACGGGACGGCTGAACACTGAAGCTTTCTTT
CDR3aa: CAISESTGRLNTEAFF
j_gene: TRBJ1-1
abundance: -
d_gene: -
v_gene: TRBV10-3

CDR3nt: TGCGCCAGCAGGAGGGACTTGAGCTCCTACGAGCAGTACTTC
CDR3aa: CASRRDLSSYEQYF
j_gene: TRBJ2-7
abundance: once
d_gene: -
v_gene: TRBV5-1

CDR3nt: TGTGCCAGCGGCGGGAGCGGGGCCACAGATACGCAGTATTTT
CDR3aa: CASGGSGATDTQYF
j_gene: TRBJ2-3
abundance: -
d_gene: TRBD2
v_gene: TRBV7-9

CDR3nt: TGTGCCAGCAGCAACGGACTAGCAGCAGATACGCAGTATTTT
CDR3aa: CASSNGLAADTQYF
j_gene: TRBJ2-3
abundance: -
d_gene: TRBD2
v_gene: TRBV11-1

CDR3nt: TGTGCCAGCAGCCCAACGGTCTGGAGGCAGTACTTC
CDR3aa: CASSPTVWRQYF
j_gene: TRBJ2-7
abundance: -
d_gene: -
v_gene: TRBV14

CDR3nt: TGTGCCAGCATTGGACAGGGGGCCGTGGGGACCCAGTACTTC
CDR3aa: CASIGQGAVGTQYF
j_gene: TRBJ2-5
abundance: -
d_gene: TRBD1
v_gene: TRBV2

CDR3nt: TGTGCCAGCAGTAGACTAGCGGTACAACAAGAGACCCAGTACTTC
CDR3aa: CASSRLAVQQETQYF
j_gene: TRBJ2-5
abundance: -
d_gene: TRBD2
v_gene: TRBV2

CDR3nt: TGTGCCAGCAGTTTTGGGCAGGGGGAATATCAGCCCCAGCATTTT
CDR3aa: CASSFGQGEYQPQHF
j_gene: TRBJ1-5
abundance: many
d_gene: TRBD1
v_gene: TRBV12-3/TRBV12-4

CDR3nt: TGCAGCGTTGGGGGACAGGAAGCTTTCTTT
CDR3aa: CSVGGQEAFF
j_gene: TRBJ1-1
abundance: -
d_gene: TRBD1
v_gene: TRBV29-1

CDR3nt: TGTGCCAGCAGCCCGGGGACAAAGCAGTACTTC
CDR3aa: CASSPGTKQYF
j_gene: TRBJ2-7
abundance: many
d_gene: -
v_gene: TRBV28

CDR3nt: TGTGCCAGCAGATACAACCGGGACTACACCGGGGAGCTGTTTTTT
CDR3aa: CASRYNRDYTGELFF
j_gene: TRBJ2-2
abundance: many
d_gene: -
v_gene: TRBV2

CDR3nt: TGTGCCAGCAGTGAACCCGGGACAGGGGGATATGGCTACACCTTC
CDR3aa: CASSEPGTGGYGYTF
j_gene: TRBJ1-2
abundance: many
d_gene: TRBD1
v_gene: TRBV25-1

CDR3nt: TGTGCCAGCAGCCCCCGGCAGGGCGGCAATCAGCCCCAGCATTTT
CDR3aa: CASSPRQGGNQPQHF
j_gene: TRBJ1-5
abundance: many
d_gene: -
v_gene: TRBV7-2

CDR3nt: TGTGCCAGCAGCCCGGATCTGGGGCGGGGTACCTACGAGCAGTACTTC
CDR3aa: CASSPDLGRGTYEQYF
j_gene: TRBJ2-7
abundance: many
d_gene: -
v_gene: TRBV4-2

CDR3nt: TGTGCCAGCAGCTTAGAGCTAGCGGGAGGGGGAGAGACCCAGTACTTC
CDR3aa: CASSLELAGGGETQYF
j_gene: TRBJ2-5
abundance: -
d_gene: TRBD2
v_gene: TRBV7-6

CDR3nt: TGCGCCAGCAGCCCACGAACGACAGAGAACACCGGGGAGCTGTTTTTT
CDR3aa: CASSPRTTENTGELFF
j_gene: TRBJ2-2
abundance: -
d_gene: -
v_gene: TRBV5-1

CDR3nt: TGTGCCAGTAAAATAAGTGAAGGTCGTGCAGGAGGCTACACCTTC
CDR3aa: CASKISEGRAGGYTF
j_gene: TRBJ1-2
abundance: many
d_gene: -
v_gene: TRBV19

CDR3nt: TGTGCCAGCAGTTACGCAGGGACAGGGCTTTATACGCAGTATTTT
CDR3aa: CASSYAGTGLYTQYF
j_gene: TRBJ2-3
abundance: -
d_gene: TRBD1
v_gene: TRBV6-5

CDR3nt: TGTGCCTGGAGGACAGGGGGTGGAAACACCATATATTTT
CDR3aa: CAWRTGGGNTIYF
j_gene: TRBJ1-3
abundance: few
d_gene: TRBD1
v_gene: TRBV30

CDR3nt: TGTGCCAGCAGCGTAGCTTTCGGCCGAGGGCCCACTGAAGCTTTCTTT
CDR3aa: CASSVAFGRGPTEAFF
j_gene: TRBJ1-1
abundance: many
d_gene: -
v_gene: TRBV9

CDR3nt: TGTGCCAGCAGCTTAGCGGGAGTTTATCAGCCCCAGCATTTT
CDR3aa: CASSLAGVYQPQHF
j_gene: TRBJ1-5
abundance: many
d_gene: -
v_gene: TRBV7-8

CDR3nt: TGTGCCACCAGTGACCCGGGACTAGCAGGGGAGACCCAGTACTTC
CDR3aa: CATSDPGLAGETQYF
j_gene: TRBJ2-5
abundance: -
d_gene: TRBD2
v_gene: TRBV24-1

CDR3nt: TGTGCCAGCAGGGGGACAGGGTTAACTGAAGCTTTCTTT
CDR3aa: CASRGTGLTEAFF
j_gene: TRBJ1-1
abundance: many
d_gene: TRBD1
v_gene: TRBV25-1

CDR3nt: TGTGCCAGCAGCTTAGGACCGAACTACGAGCAGTACTTC
CDR3aa: CASSLGPNYEQYF
j_gene: TRBJ2-7
abundance: -
d_gene: -
v_gene: TRBV7-3

CDR3nt: TGTGCCACCAGTGATTTTACTTCAGGGGAAGGCTACACCTTC
CDR3aa: CATSDFTSGEGYTF
j_gene: TRBJ1-2
abundance: -
d_gene: -
v_gene: TRBV24-1

CDR3nt: TGTGCCAGCAGCCTAAAGCGGGAGGGGGTCAATGAGCAGTTCTTC
CDR3aa: CASSLKREGVNEQFF
j_gene: TRBJ2-1
abundance: many
d_gene: TRBD2
v_gene: TRBV7-3